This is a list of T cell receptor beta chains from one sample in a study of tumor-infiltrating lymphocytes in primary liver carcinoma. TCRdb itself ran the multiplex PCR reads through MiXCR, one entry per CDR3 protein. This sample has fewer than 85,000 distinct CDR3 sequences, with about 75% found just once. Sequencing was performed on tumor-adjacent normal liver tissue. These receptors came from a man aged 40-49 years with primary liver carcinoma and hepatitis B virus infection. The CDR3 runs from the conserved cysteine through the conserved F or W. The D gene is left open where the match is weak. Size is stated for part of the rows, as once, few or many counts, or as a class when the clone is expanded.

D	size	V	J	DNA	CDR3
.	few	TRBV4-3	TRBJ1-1	TGCGCCAGCAGCCAAGATGGCCTTACCCGTGGTACTGAAGCTTTCTTC	CASSQDGLTRGTEAFF
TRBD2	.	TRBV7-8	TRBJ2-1	TGTGCCATCAACTTGTTAGGAGGTAGCGGGAGAACCAATGAGCAGTTCTTC	CAINLLGGSGRTNEQFF
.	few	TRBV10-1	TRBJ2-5	TGCGCCAGCAGACAAGACAGAAATGAGACCCAGTACTTC	CASRQDRNETQYF
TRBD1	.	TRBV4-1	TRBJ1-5	TGCGCCATCAGCCAAGATCTGGTCGCAGGGGGGGATCAGCCCCAGCATTTT	CAISQDLVAGGDQPQHF
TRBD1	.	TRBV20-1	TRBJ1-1	TGCAGTGCTAACCTTGGACAGGGGCTAACTGAAGCTTTCTTT	CSANLGQGLTEAFF
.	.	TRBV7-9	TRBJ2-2	TGTGCCAGCAGCCCGATTCCAGTCACCGGGGAGCTGTTTTTT	CASSPIPVTGELFF
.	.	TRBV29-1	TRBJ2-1	TGCAGCCTCCGGCAAGGAGGTAATGACCAGTTCTTC	CSLRQGGNDQFF
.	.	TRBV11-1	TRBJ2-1	TGTGCCAGCAGCTCCCCGGGGCTAGCAGGGAATGAGCAGTTCTTC	CASSSPGLAGNEQFF
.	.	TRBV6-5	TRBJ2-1	TGTGTCGGCAGTTACGGAAGCAACTTTAACAATGAGCAGTTCTTC	CVGSYGSNFNNEQFF
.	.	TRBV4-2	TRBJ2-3	TGTGCCAGCAACCAAGGCCCCACAGATACGCAGTATTTT	CASNQGPTDTQYF
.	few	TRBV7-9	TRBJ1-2	TGTGCCAGCAATCAAGGGGCACAGGGCTACACCTTC	CASNQGAQGYTF
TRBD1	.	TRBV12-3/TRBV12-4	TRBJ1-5	TGTGCCTGCGGTAGGACAGGGAGCAATCAGCCCCAGCATTTT	CACGRTGSNQPQHF
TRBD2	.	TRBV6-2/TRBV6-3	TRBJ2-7	TGTGCCAGCAGTCGTAGCGGGGCCTCCGAGCGGTACTTC	CASSRSGASERYF
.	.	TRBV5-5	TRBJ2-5	TGTACCAGCAGCTTTCGATCACGAGGAAACCTGGGTGAGACCCAGTACTTC	CTSSFRSRGNLGETQYF
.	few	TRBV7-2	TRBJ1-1	TGTGCCAGCAGCTTAAGGGTGGCTGAAGCTTTCTTT	CASSLRVAEAFF
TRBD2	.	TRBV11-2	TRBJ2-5	TGTAGCAGCAGCTTAGATCCGTGGTCTGGCGGGAGAGGAGAGAGCCAGTACTTC	CSSSLDPWSGGRGESQYF
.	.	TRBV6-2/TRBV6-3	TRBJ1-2	TGTGCCAACAGCTCCGGACCAATGAACTATGGCTTCACCTTC	CANSSGPMNYGFTF
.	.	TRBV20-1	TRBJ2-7	TGCAGTGCCAACAGGGCCTTGAGCGAGCAGTACTTC	CSANRALSEQYF
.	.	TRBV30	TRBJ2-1	TGTGCCTGGAATAAGGGGGACCACCTAACTGAGCAGTTCTTC	CAWNKGDHLTEQFF
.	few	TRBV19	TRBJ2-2	TGTGCCAGTAGGGACGGAACGAACACCGGGGAGCTGTTTTTT	CASRDGTNTGELFF
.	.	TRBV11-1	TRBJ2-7	TGTACCAGCAGCTCATCCCGGGACTCCTCCCACGAGCAGTACTTC	CTSSSSRDSSHEQYF
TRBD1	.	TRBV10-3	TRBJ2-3	TGTGCCATCAGTGCTGGCAGGGGGTGCACAGATACGCAGTATTTT	CAISAGRGCTDTQYF
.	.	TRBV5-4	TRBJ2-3	TGCGTCAGCAGCGGGGGACAGGCCAGCACAGATACGCAGTATTTT	CVSSGGQASTDTQYF
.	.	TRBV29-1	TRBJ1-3	TGCAGCATTGAAGCCGTGGTGAAGTATTTT	CSIEAVVKYF
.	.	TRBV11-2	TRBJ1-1	TGTGCCAGCAGCTTAGTCCCCTTAAATAGGCTTGGCACTGAAGCTTTCTTT	CASSLVPLNRLGTEAFF
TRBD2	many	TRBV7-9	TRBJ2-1	TGTGCCAGCAGTTCCCTAGCGGGAGGGCCCTACAATGAGCAGTTCTTC	CASSSLAGGPYNEQFF
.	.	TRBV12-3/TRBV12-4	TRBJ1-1	TGTGCCAGCAGCTCTTCAGGGTTGACTGAAGCTTTCTTT	CASSSSGLTEAFF
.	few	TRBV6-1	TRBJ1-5	TGTGCCAGCAGGATGGGAGTCTATGGCAATCAGCCTCAGCATTTT	CASRMGVYGNQPQHF
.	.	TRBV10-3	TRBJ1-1	TGTGCCAGCCGGGACTGGGATACTGAAGCTCTCTTT	CASRDWDTEALF
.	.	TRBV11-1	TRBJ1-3	TGTGCCAGCAGCTTATGGCGGACTGGAAACACCATATATTTT	CASSLWRTGNTIYF
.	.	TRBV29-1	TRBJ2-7	TGCAGCGTTTCCTACGGCGTCTTTGGCGAGCAGTACTTC	CSVSYGVFGEQYF
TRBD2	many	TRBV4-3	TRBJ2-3	TGCGCCAGCAGCCAAGATCTTCCCTCCGGGACTAGCGGGAGAGCAGATACGCAGTATTTT	CASSQDLPSGTSGRADTQYF